This T cell receptor (beta chain) was sequenced in a study of identical twins. From the 5' RACE reads, TCRdb called clonotypes with MiXCR, one entry per CDR3 protein. This repertoire shows hundreds of thousands of distinct CDR3 sequences, roughly 20% found once; its top ten account for around 4.5%. Separately, the same data were catalogued under a study of T cells expressing NK-cell markers.

This TCR was recovered from a woman aged 18-29 years in good health. Sequenced input: PBMCs.

The CDR3: CASRLAGGSGETQYF. Written as DNA, the CDR3 is TGTGCCAGCAGACTAGCGGGGGGGAGTGGAGAGACCCAGTACTTC. The gene calls are TRBV6-1 and TRBJ2-5; 13 bases align to TRBD2. Germline-derived CDR1 and CDR2 are MNHNS and SASEGT. This CDR3 comprises 15 residues. V was pared by 6 bases and J by 4 bases, with 5 bases of the junction left unmatched.